Shown below are 27 T cell receptor beta chains from a single sample sequenced in a study of blood T cell repertoires in COVID-19. Measured with immunoSEQ multiplex PCR; TCRdb has only the in-frame clones, and not every one. The sample holds about 390,000 clones, 87% seen once. Sequencing was carried out using peripheral blood. Every receptor here comes from a woman between 55 and 75 years old with COVID-19, enrolled during active disease.

This CDR3 reads CASSLEQLNTEAFF. CDR3 nucleotide sequence: TGTGCCAGCAGTTTAGAACAGTTGAACACTGAAGCTTTCTTT. The rearrangement uses TRBV28 and TRBJ1-1; D not resolved. CDR1 and CDR2 (germline): MDHEN, SYDVKM. The CDR3 runs 14 residues. Trimming took 2 bases from V and 0 from J, leaving 7 bases between them. The full variable domain, completed using reference TRBV28 and TRBJ1-1, is DVKVTQSSRYLVKRTGEKVFLECVQDMDHENMFWYRQDPGLGLRLIYFSYDVKMKEKGDIPEGYSVSREKKERFSLILESASTNQTSMYLCASSLEQLNTEAFFGQGTRLTVV.

The rearrangement joins TRBV28 to TRBJ1-6, with 9 bases fitting TRBD1. The CDR3 loop spans 18 amino acids. The germline V gene encodes CDR1 MDHEN and CDR2 SYDVKM. V lost 7 bases and J lost 7; bases outside the gene matches: 17. The chain's CDR3 is CASNPGTGRGAINSPLHF. Written as DNA, the CDR3 is TGTGCCAGCAACCCCGGGACAGGGAGAGGGGCAATAAATTCACCCCTCCACTTT. The full variable domain, completed using reference TRBV28 and TRBJ1-6, is DVKVTQSSRYLVKRTGEKVFLECVQDMDHENMFWYRQDPGLGLRLIYFSYDVKMKEKGDIPEGYSVSREKKERFSLILESASTNQTSMYLCASNPGTGRGAINSPLHFGNGTRLTVT.

The rearrangement uses TRBV15 and TRBJ1-1; D unclear. CDR3 size: 13 residues. In germline, CDR1 is LNHNV, CDR2 YYDKDF (reference sequence). The V end was cut by 0 bases, the J end by 1 base, with 3 bases between. The CDR3 protein is CATSRDRNTEAFF. DNA of the CDR3: TGTGCCACCAGCAGAGACAGGAACACTGAAGCTTTCTTT.

This clone showed up just a few times. The genes are TRBV7-9 and TRBJ2-1; no reliable D call. CDR1 is SEHNR and CDR2 is FQNEAQ in the germline V gene (reference sequence). The CDR3 has 12 amino acids. The V end lost 0 bases, the J end lost 8 bases, and 5 bases lay between the germline ends. DNA of the CDR3: TGTGCCAGCAGCTTAGCAGCACATGAGCAGTTCTTC. It specifies CASSLAAHEQFF.

This clone appeared once. The chain couples TRBV19 to TRBJ2-1; 15 nucleotides agree with TRBD2. This CDR3 has 17 residues. Germline lookup yields CDR1 LNHDA and CDR2 SQIVND (reference sequence). Unmatched junction bases numbered 9, after V lost 7 bases and J lost 5 bases. In nucleotides, the CDR3 is TGTGCCAGTACCGGGACTAGCGGGGGGTACCGCAACAATGAGCAGTTCTTC. It encodes CASTGTSGGYRNNEQFF.

Only a few counts were recorded for this clone. The V call is TRBV19, the J call TRBJ1-1, with a tentative D call TRBD1 (6 bases). The CDR3 spans 15 residues. The V gene's germline CDR1 is LNHDA and CDR2 SQIVND (reference sequence). Trimming cost V 3 bases and J 0 bases, with 11 bases left between them. The CDR3 DNA is TGTGCCAGTAGTATGACAGGAGGTTTGAACACTGAAGCTTTCTTT. This gives the protein CASSMTGGLNTEAFF.

This rearrangement joins TRBV6-5 to TRBJ1-1, with D maybe TRBD1 (5 bases). This CDR3 has 16 amino acids. Trimming took off 4 bases at V and 2 bases at J, with 17 bases between the two ends. CDR1 and CDR2 (germline): MNHEY, SVGAGI. The CDR3: CASSWSLGGGNTEAFF. CDR3 bases: TGTGCCAGCAGTTGGTCCCTGGGGGGGGGAAACACTGAAGCTTTCTTT.

V and J are TRBV19 and TRBJ1-5; D may be TRBD1 (6 bases). Germline-derived CDR1 and CDR2 are LNHDA and SQIVND (reference sequence). This CDR3 comprises 14 residues. The V and J ends lost 3 bases and 6 bases respectively, with 12 bases between them. CDR3 in DNA: TGTGCCAGTAGTATCACAGGGAATTTTCAGCCCCAGCATTTT. This gives the protein CASSITGNFQPQHF.

This clone was detected only once. The genes are TRBV6-5 and TRBJ2-3; the match to TRBD1 covers 8 bases. Germline values: CDR1 MNHEY, CDR2 SVGAGI. J gave up 3 bases and V 7 bases, and 9 bases lay outside the gene matches. This CDR3 is 15 amino acids long. The CDR3 region has the DNA TGTGCCAGCACCCAAACAGGGGGGTTAACAGATACGCAGTATTTT. This encodes CASTQTGGLTDTQYF.

With respect to this clone: Other nucleotide sequences from this sample produce the same CDR3. The chain is built from TRBV18 and TRBJ1-2; TRBD1 is a possible D gene (6 bases). The germline V gene has CDR1 KGHSH and CDR2 LQKENI. The CDR3 has 13 amino acids. Trimming cost V 3 bases and J 4 bases, with 9 bases left between them. For the CDR3, the DNA is TGTGCCAGCTCACCCGGACAGCTCTATGGCTACACCTTC. Translation: CASSPGQLYGYTF. The full variable domain, rest sourced from reference TRBV18 and TRBJ1-2, is NAGVMQNPRHLVRRRGQEARLRCSPMKGHSHVYWYRQLPEEGLKFMVYLQKENIIDESGMPKERFSAEFPKEGPSILRIQQVVRGDSAAYFCASSPGQLYGYTFGSGTRLTVV.

The CDR3 DNA is TGTGCCAGCAGCTTCCTAGGCCCGAGGGTGGCTTTCTTT. It translates to CASSFLGPRVAFF. V is TRBV7-2 and J is TRBJ1-1; D is unclear. There are 13 residues in the CDR3. In germline, CDR1 is SGHTA, CDR2 FQGNSA. Trimming cost V 3 bases and J 11 bases, with 16 bases left between them.

This clone was observed a single time. V gene TRBV19 combines with J gene TRBJ2-7; D perhaps matches TRBD2 (6 bases). The germline V gene encodes CDR1 LNHDA and CDR2 SQIVND (reference sequence). The CDR3 is 15 amino acids. V was trimmed by 5 bases and J by 0 bases, leaving 14 bases between them. This chain's CDR3 is CASSVRASDSYEQYF. The CDR3 nucleotides are TGTGCCAGTAGTGTAAGGGCTAGCGACTCCTACGAGCAGTACTTC.

This chain links TRBV9 with TRBJ1-6, with TRBD1 matching 7 bases. The CDR3 is 16 amino acids. Germline V gives CDR1 SGDLS, CDR2 YYNGEE. V gave up 3 bases and J gave up 3 bases; unmatched junction bases: 6. The CDR3 sequence: CASSDYQGGYNSPLHF. The CDR3 DNA follows: TGTGCCAGCAGCGACTACCAGGGGGGCTATAATTCACCCCTCCACTTT. Together with reference TRBV9 and TRBJ1-6, the CDR3 gives the full variable domain: DSGVTQTPKHLITATGQRVTLRCSPRSGDLSVYWYQQSLDQGLQFLIQYYNGEERAKGNILERFSAQQFPDLHSELNLSSLELGDSALYFCASSDYQGGYNSPLHFGNGTRLTVT.

This chain joins TRBV28 and TRBJ1-1; D may be TRBD1 (5 bases). Germline loops: CDR1 MDHEN, CDR2 SYDVKM. The CDR3 length is 14 residues. The V and J ends lost 5 bases and 0 bases respectively, with 10 bases between them. The CDR3 here is CASSVTGLNTEAFF. The CDR3 bases are TGTGCCAGCAGTGTCACAGGATTGAACACTGAAGCTTTCTTT.

CDR3 amino acids: CASSLGLNNSPLHF. DNA for the CDR3: TGTGCCAGCAGCTTAGGGCTGAATAATTCACCCCTCCACTTT. The chain combines TRBV7-9 with TRBJ1-6; D is ambiguous. Germline CDR1 is SEHNR and CDR2 is FQNEAQ (reference sequence). The CDR3 consists of 14 residues. V lost 1 base and J 5 bases, leaving 6 bases between the germline ends.

The chain combines TRBV28 with TRBJ1-5, with TRBD1 as a possible D gene (6 bases). The CDR3 sequence is 14 residues long. The V gene's germline CDR1 is MDHEN and CDR2 SYDVKM. The V gene lost 5 bases and the J gene lost 7 bases, with 15 bases spanning the gap. The CDR3 nucleotides are TGTGCCAGCAGTCCTACAGGGAGAAGACAGCCCCAGCATTTT. Amino acid sequence: CASSPTGRRQPQHF. Filled out from reference TRBV28 and TRBJ1-5, the complete variable domain reads DVKVTQSSRYLVKRTGEKVFLECVQDMDHENMFWYRQDPGLGLRLIYFSYDVKMKEKGDIPEGYSVSREKKERFSLILESASTNQTSMYLCASSPTGRRQPQHFGDGTRLSIL.

The chain has TRBV6-5 and TRBJ2-7; D perhaps matches TRBD1 (5 bases). CDR3 size: 14 residues. V was trimmed by 7 bases and J by 2 bases, leaving 15 bases between them. CDR1 and CDR2 from the germline V gene are MNHEY and SVGAGI. The CDR3 here is CASTGDGAPYEQYF. CDR3 sequence (DNA): TGTGCCAGCACTGGAGATGGGGCTCCCTACGAGCAGTACTTC.

In its sample, this clone was seen a few times. The CDR3, as DNA: TGTGCCAGCAGCCGGACAGGGGATAATTCACCCCTCCACTTT. It specifies CASSRTGDNSPLHF. This chain uses TRBV11-3 with TRBJ1-6; 9 bases align to TRBD1. CDR3 length: 14 residues. Germline V gene data show CDR1 as SGHNT and CDR2 as YENEEA. Trimming at V came to 5 bases and at J to 5 bases, leaving 1 base not matched to a gene.

The chain has TRBV6-1 and TRBJ1-1; D not resolved. The CDR3 extends over 14 amino acids. Between the trimmed V and J ends, which lost 1 base and 1 base, there was a span of 7 bases. The germline V gene has CDR1 MNHNS and CDR2 SASEGT. CDR3 bases: TGTGCCAGCAGTGAAGGACACTCGAACACTGAAGCTTTCTTT. It codes for CASSEGHSNTEAFF.

The chain has TRBV19 and TRBJ2-5, with a possible D match to TRBD2 (6 bases). Trimming removed 2 bases at V and 5 bases at J, with 15 bases between. Germline V lookup: CDR1 LNHDA, CDR2 SQIVND (reference sequence). The CDR3 sequence is 15 residues long. The chain's CDR3 is CASSISFPGRETQYF. For the CDR3, the DNA is TGTGCCAGTAGTATATCATTCCCAGGGAGGGAGACCCAGTACTTC.

The J gene is TRBJ2-5, the V gene TRBV4-1; 10 bases map to TRBD2. The ends lost 0 bases at V and 3 bases at J; junction bases unmatched: 10. The CDR3 spans 18 residues. Germline assignment: CDR1 MGHRA and CDR2 YSYEKL. This chain's CDR3 is CASSQDELAGAEKETQYF. CDR3 in DNA: TGCGCCAGCAGCCAAGATGAGCTAGCGGGGGCCGAGAAAGAGACCCAGTACTTC.

The chain links TRBV6-5 to TRBJ1-2; D is ambiguous. Per the germline V gene, CDR1 is MNHEY and CDR2 is SVGAGI. Trimming shortened V by 8 bases and J by 8 bases, and 12 bases separated the two germline ends. This CDR3 region has 11 residues. DNA for the CDR3: TGTGCCAGCCGGAACGGGATCGGCTACACCTTC. This codes for CASRNGIGYTF.

This clone appeared a few times. The chain combines TRBV30 with TRBJ1-5; D is perhaps TRBD1 (5 bases). The CDR3 length is 13 residues. From germline, CDR1 is GTSNPN and CDR2 SVGIG (reference sequence). V was trimmed by 1 base and J by 4 bases, leaving 8 bases between them. CDR3 bases: TGTGCCTGGAGTGGTGGACATAATCAGCCCCAGCATTTT. This encodes CAWSGGHNQPQHF.

The chain employs TRBV5-1 and TRBJ2-7; D possibly corresponds to TRBD1 (5 bases). The V and J ends lost 5 bases and 5 bases respectively, with 14 bases between them. Germline V gene lookup returns CDR1 SGHRS and CDR2 YFSETQ. CDR3 length: 13 residues. CDR3 protein: CASSYQGFHEQYF. The DNA of the CDR3 is TGCGCCAGCAGTTATCAGGGTTTCCACGAGCAGTACTTC.

J is TRBJ1-1 and V is TRBV5-1; a possible D gene is TRBD1 (6 bases). This CDR3 comprises 14 residues. Germline loops: CDR1 SGHRS, CDR2 YFSETQ. Trimming pared 0 bases from V and 5 bases from J, leaving 11 bases between. The CDR3, as DNA: TGCGCCAGCAGCTTGGCCGCAGACAGGACTGAAGCTTTCTTT. It encodes CASSLAADRTEAFF.

This rearrangement joins TRBV11-2 to TRBJ1-3, with no clear D. Germline V gene data show CDR1 as SGHAT and CDR2 as FQNNGV. Trimming pared 5 bases from V and 4 bases from J, leaving 12 bases between. The CDR3 covers 14 residues. CDR3 nucleotide sequence: TGTGCCAGCAGCAGGAACAGAAAGGGAAACACCATATATTTT. The encoded protein is CASSRNRKGNTIYF.

This clone has only one observation. The V and J genes are TRBV6-1 and TRBJ1-1; D not resolved. Germline values: CDR1 MNHNS, CDR2 SASEGT. The V end lost 1 base, the J end lost 4 bases, and 10 bases lay between the germline ends. There are 14 residues in the CDR3. The CDR3 here is CASSEVLTGTEAFF. The CDR3 coding sequence is TGTGCCAGCAGTGAAGTTCTGACTGGCACTGAAGCTTTCTTT.